This TCR beta chain was profiled in a study of T cells in Graves' hyperthyroidism and ophthalmopathy. The ends were cut back, 5 bases at V and 9 bases at J, with 17 bases in the middle. CDR3 length: 15 residues. Looked up from germline, CDR1 is SGHTA and CDR2 is FQGNSA. Based on clinical symptoms, serum thyroxine and TRAb, thyroid ultrasound and orbital computed tomography, diagnoses were reached. Study-wide results and caveats: A median about 6.2 months before onset, the model predicted ophthalmopathy. Patients with ophthalmopathy were separated from those with stable hyperthyroidism by a 13 V-J model. Among thyroid clonotypes expanded above 0.001, most also appeared in blood.

TCR beta CDR3 regions were amplified from RNA transcripts. A first-round RT-PCR of the TCR CDR3 used the HTBI primer set. TCRdb processed the multiplex PCR reads anew with MiXCR; each CDR3 protein has one entry. Among more than 550,000 distinct CDR3 sequences listed, about 45% were seen once. This clonotype was observed at least ten times. The antigen is undetermined. Specimen: peripheral blood or thyroid tissue (not recorded which). The TCR sequence derives from an adult man with Graves' disease, either hyperthyroidism or ophthalmopathy (not recorded which). This sequence joins TRBV7-2 and TRBJ1-6; unclear D gene. The CDR3 DNA reads as TGTGCCAGCAGCGAACCGGGCCTGCCAGTTTCACCCCTCCACTTT. Translating gives CASSEPGLPVSPLHF.